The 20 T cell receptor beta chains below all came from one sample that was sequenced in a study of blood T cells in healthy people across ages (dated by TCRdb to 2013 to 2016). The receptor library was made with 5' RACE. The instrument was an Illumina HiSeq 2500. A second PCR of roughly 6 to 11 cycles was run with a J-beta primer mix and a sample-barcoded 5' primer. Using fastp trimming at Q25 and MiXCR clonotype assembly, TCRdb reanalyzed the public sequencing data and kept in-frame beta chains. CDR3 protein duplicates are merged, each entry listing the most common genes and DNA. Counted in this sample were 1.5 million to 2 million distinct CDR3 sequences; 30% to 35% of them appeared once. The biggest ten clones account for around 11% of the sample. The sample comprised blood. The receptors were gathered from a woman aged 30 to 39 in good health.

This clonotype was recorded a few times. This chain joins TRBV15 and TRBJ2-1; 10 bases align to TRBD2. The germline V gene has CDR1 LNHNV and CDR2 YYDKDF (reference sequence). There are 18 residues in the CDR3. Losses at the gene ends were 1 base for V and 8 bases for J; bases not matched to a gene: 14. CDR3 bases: TGTGCCACCAGCAGAGTAGGGTGGGGGCTAGCGGGAGATGATGAGCAGTTCTTC. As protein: CATSRVGWGLAGDDEQFF.

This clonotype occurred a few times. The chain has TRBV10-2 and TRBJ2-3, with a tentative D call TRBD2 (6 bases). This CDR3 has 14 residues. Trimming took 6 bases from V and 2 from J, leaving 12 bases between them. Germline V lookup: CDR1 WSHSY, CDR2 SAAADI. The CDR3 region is CASSPALATDTQYF. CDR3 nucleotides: TGCGCCAGCAGCCCTGCACTAGCCACAGATACGCAGTATTTT.

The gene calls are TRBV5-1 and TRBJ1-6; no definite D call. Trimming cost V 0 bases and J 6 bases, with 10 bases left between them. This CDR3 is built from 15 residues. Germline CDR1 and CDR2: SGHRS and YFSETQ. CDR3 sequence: CASSLEVGGNSPLHF. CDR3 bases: TGCGCCAGCAGCTTGGAGGTGGGAGGTAATTCACCCCTCCACTTT.

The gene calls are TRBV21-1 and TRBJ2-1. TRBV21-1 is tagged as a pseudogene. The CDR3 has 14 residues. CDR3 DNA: TGTGCCAGCAGCAAGAAAGGTATTGAGTGGTGGCAGTTCTTC. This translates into CASSKKGIEWWQFF.

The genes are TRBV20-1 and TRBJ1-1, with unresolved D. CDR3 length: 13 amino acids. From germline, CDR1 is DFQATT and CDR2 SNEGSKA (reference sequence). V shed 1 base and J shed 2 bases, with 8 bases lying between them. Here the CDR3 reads CSARANVNTEAFF. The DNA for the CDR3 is TGCAGTGCTAGAGCAAATGTAAACACTGAAGCTTTCTTT.

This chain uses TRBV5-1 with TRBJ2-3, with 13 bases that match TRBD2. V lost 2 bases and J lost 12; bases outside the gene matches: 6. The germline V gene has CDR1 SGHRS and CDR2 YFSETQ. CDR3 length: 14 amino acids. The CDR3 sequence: CASSLGGTSGNQYF. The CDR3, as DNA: TGCGCCAGCAGCTTAGGAGGGACTAGCGGGAATCAGTATTTT. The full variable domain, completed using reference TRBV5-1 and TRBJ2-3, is KAGVTQTPRYLIKTRGQQVTLSCSPISGHRSVSWYQQTPGQGLQFLFEYFSETQRNKGNFPGRFSGRQFSNSRSEMNVSTLELGDSALYLCASSLGGTSGNQYFGPGTRLTVL.

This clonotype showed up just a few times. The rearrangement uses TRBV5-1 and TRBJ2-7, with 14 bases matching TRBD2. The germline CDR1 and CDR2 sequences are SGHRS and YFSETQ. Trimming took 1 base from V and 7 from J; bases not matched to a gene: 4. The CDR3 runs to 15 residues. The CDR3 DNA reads TGCGCCAGCAGCTTGTCGGGACTAGCGGGAGTTGAGCAGTACTTC. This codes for CASSLSGLAGVEQYF. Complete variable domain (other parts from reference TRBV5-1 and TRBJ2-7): KAGVTQTPRYLIKTRGQQVTLSCSPISGHRSVSWYQQTPGQGLQFLFEYFSETQRNKGNFPGRFSGRQFSNSRSEMNVSTLELGDSALYLCASSLSGLAGVEQYFGPGTRLTVT.

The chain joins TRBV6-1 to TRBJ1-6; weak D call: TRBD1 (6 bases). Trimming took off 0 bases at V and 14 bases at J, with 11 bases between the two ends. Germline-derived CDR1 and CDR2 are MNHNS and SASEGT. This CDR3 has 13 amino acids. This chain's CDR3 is CASSEAGRGTLHF. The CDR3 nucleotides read TGTGCCAGCAGTGAAGCTGGTAGGGGGACCCTCCACTTT.

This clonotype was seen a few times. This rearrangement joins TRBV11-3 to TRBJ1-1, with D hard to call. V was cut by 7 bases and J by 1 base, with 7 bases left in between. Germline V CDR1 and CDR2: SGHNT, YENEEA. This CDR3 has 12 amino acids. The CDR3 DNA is TGTGCCAGCAAAGCGAGGAACACTGAAGCTTTCTTT. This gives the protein CASKARNTEAFF.

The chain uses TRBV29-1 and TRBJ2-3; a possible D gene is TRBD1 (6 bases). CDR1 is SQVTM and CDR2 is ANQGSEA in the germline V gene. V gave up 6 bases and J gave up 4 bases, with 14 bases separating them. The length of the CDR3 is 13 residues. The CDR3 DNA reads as TGCAGCGTCCGGACAGATAGCGCAGATACGCAGTATTTT. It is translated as CSVRTDSADTQYF.

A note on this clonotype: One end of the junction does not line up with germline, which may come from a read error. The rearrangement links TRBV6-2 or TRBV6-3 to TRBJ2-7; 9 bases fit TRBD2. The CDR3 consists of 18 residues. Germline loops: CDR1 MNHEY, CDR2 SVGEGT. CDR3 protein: CASSYPVTSGRVTYKQYF. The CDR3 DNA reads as TGTGCCAGCAGTTACCCGGTGACTAGCGGAAGGGTAACCTACAAGCAGTACTTC.

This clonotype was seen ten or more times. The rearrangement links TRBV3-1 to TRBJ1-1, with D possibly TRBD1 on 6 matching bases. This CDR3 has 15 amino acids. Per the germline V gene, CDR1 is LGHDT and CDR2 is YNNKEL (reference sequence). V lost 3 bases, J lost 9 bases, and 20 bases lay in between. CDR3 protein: CASSHPNGGLPQAFF. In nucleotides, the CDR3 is TGTGCCAGCAGCCACCCAAACGGGGGGCTTCCTCAAGCTTTCTTT.

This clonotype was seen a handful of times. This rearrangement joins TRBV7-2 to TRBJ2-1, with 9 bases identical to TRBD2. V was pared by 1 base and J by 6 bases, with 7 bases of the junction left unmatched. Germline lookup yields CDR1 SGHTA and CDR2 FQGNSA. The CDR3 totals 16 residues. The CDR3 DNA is TGTGCCAGCAGCTTAGTGTGGCGGGGGGGGGTCAATGAGCAGTTCTTC. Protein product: CASSLVWRGGVNEQFF.

The CDR3 DNA is TGTGCCAGCAGCTTATGGTCAGGGAGCAATGAGCAGTTCTTC. Its translation is CASSLWSGSNEQFF. The rearrangement uses TRBV5-4 and TRBJ2-1, with D possibly being TRBD1 or TRBD2 (5 bases each). This CDR3 is built from 14 residues. Germline assignment: CDR1 SGHNT and CDR2 YYREEE (reference sequence). V lost 2 bases to trimming and J lost 6 bases, with 12 bases between them.

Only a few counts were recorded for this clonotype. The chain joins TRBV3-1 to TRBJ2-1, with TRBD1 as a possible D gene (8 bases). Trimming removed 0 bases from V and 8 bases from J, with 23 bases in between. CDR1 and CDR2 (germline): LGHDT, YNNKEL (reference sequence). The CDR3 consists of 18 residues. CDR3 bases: TGTGCCAGCAGCCAAGAAGGGGCTTGGACAGGGAGGGCTGATGAGCAGTTCTTC. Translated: CASSQEGAWTGRADEQFF.

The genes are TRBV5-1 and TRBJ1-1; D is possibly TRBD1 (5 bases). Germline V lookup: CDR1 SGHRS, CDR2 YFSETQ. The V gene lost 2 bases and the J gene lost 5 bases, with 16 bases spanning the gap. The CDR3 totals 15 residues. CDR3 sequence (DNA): TGCGCCAGCAGCTTATTTACCGGGGCCGGGACTGAAGCTTTCTTT. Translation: CASSLFTGAGTEAFF.

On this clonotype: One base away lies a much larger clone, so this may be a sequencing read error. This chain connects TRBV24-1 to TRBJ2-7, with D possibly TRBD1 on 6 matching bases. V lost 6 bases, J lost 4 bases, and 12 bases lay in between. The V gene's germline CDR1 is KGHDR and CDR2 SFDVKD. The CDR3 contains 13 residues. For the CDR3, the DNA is TGTGCCACCAGTAATACACAGGGATACGAGCAGTACTTC. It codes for CATSNTQGYEQYF.

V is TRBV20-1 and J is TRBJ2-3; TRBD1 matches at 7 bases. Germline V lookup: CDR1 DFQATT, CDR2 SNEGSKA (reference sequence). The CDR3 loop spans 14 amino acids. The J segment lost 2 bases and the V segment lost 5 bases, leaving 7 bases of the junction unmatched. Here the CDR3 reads CSASETGITDTQYF. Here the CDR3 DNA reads TGCAGTGCTTCCGAGACAGGGATCACAGATACGCAGTATTTT.

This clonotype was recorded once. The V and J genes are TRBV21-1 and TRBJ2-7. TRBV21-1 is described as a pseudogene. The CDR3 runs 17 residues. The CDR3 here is CASSKRAAYESSYEQYF. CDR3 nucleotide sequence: TGTGCCAGCAGCAAAAGAGCAGCGTATGAAAGCTCCTACGAGCAGTACTTC.

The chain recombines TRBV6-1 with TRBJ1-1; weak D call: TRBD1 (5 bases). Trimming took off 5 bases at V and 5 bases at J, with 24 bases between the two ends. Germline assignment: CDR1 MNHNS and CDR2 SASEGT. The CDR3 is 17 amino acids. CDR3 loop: CASSPPRVGDFDTEAFF. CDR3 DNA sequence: TGTGCCAGCAGTCCGCCGAGGGTAGGGGACTTCGATACTGAAGCTTTCTTT.